The sequence of this T cell receptor (beta chain) was determined in a study of blood T cell repertoires in COVID-19. Study details: Sites in the United States, Italy and Spain provided acute and convalescent COVID-19 samples. Sources were T cells, B-cell-depleted T cells, or PBMCs; the material itself was cDNA or gDNA.

Under the authors' procedure: Amplifying reference gene primers gave estimates of nucleated cell counts. Clones were sequenced by immunoSEQ multiplex PCR, and TCRdb holds only the in-frame ones, with some missing. V and J calls and clone size follow that table, whereas D and trimming were derived from the DNA. The data hold some 250,000 clones, with roughly 88% observed a single time. The CDR3 has 13 amino acids. V lost 3 bases to trimming and J lost 4 bases, with 12 bases between them. Germline V CDR1 and CDR2: SQVTM, ANQGSEA. Enrolled through a virtual design, the participants were between about 18 and 100 years of age and came from 24 US areas.

The TCR comes from a woman in her forties with acute COVID-19. The chain employs TRBV29-1 and TRBJ1-2, with D uncertain. The source material was PBMCs or T cells enriched from blood (not recorded which). The CDR3 DNA sequence: TGCAGCGTTGACAAGAATGGGCTCTATGGCTACACCTTC. Residues: CSVDKNGLYGYTF. Full variable domain (remainder filled in from reference TRBV29-1 and TRBJ1-2): SAVISQKPSRDICQRGTSLTIQCQVDSQVTMMFWYRQQPGQSLTLIATANQGSEATYESGFVIDKFPISRPNLTFSTLTVSNMSPEDSSIYLCSVDKNGLYGYTFGSGTRLTVV.